The 24 T cell receptor beta chains below all came from one sample that was sequenced in a study of cytomegalovirus exposure and HLA in healthy donors. Both 60 Vbeta primers and 13 Jbeta primers went into the PCR. Generated by immunoSEQ multiplex PCR, the TCRdb table keeps only in-frame clones and is missing some. The table lists about 180,000 clones, roughly 80% of them singletons. The sequenced sample was PBMCs. The receptors originated from a man younger than 35 in good health and CMV-seronegative.

The V and J genes are TRBV6-6 and TRBJ2-1; 8 nucleotides align to TRBD1. Germline V CDR1 and CDR2: MNHNY, SVGAGI (reference sequence). The CDR3 consists of 16 residues. J was trimmed by 0 bases and V by 6 bases; bases with no gene match: 7. This chain's CDR3 is CASSPGQGSSYNEQFF. The CDR3 nucleotides read TGTGCCAGCAGCCCAGGACAGGGAAGCTCCTACAATGAGCAGTTCTTC.

V and J are TRBV7-2 and TRBJ2-7; a weak D match, TRBD1 (6 bases). V was trimmed by 2 bases and J by 3 bases, leaving 11 bases between them. There are 14 residues in the CDR3. Germline values: CDR1 SGHTA, CDR2 FQGNSA. The CDR3 DNA follows: TGTGCCAGCAGCTTACTACAGGGACACTACGAGCAGTACTTC. It translates to CASSLLQGHYEQYF.

The J gene is TRBJ1-2, the V gene TRBV7-2, with a possible D match to TRBD1 (5 bases). This CDR3 has 16 amino acids. Trimming took off 1 base at V and 3 bases at J, with 15 bases between the two ends. Germline loops: CDR1 SGHTA, CDR2 FQGNSA. The CDR3 DNA is TGTGCCAGCAGCTTAGACGGGGGGAGGGTTGACTATGGCTACACCTTC. As protein: CASSLDGGRVDYGYTF.

This clone was observed once. The V and J genes are TRBV11-3 and TRBJ2-7; D unresolved. V dropped 5 bases and J dropped 0 bases, with 11 bases sitting between them. The length of the CDR3 is 14 residues. The germline V gene has CDR1 SGHNT and CDR2 YENEEA. Here the CDR3 reads CASSVDTLSYEQYF. DNA for the CDR3: TGTGCCAGCAGCGTCGACACGCTCTCCTACGAGCAGTACTTC. Full variable domain (remainder filled in from reference TRBV11-3 and TRBJ2-7): EAGVVQSPRYKIIEKKQPVAFWCNPISGHNTLYWYLQNLGQGPELLIRYENEEAVDDSQLPKDRFSAERLKGVDSTLKIQPAELGDSAVYLCASSVDTLSYEQYFGPGTRLTVT.

This clone came up once. V gene TRBV5-1 combines with J gene TRBJ2-7; 8 bases match TRBD2. The CDR3 contains 14 residues. Trimming took 0 bases from V and 4 from J; bases not matched to a gene: 3. Per the germline V gene, CDR1 is SGHRS and CDR2 is YFSETQ. The CDR3 DNA sequence: TGCGCCAGCAGCTTGGAGCGGGGGCGATACGAGCAGTACTTC. Translating gives CASSLERGRYEQYF.

This rearrangement joins TRBV11-2 to TRBJ2-5; the D is unclear. V shed 3 bases and J shed 5 bases, with 4 bases lying between them. Germline values: CDR1 SGHAT, CDR2 FQNNGV. The CDR3 runs 11 residues. Here the CDR3 DNA reads TGTGCCAGCAGCTTCCGGGAGACCCAGTACTTC. This encodes CASSFRETQYF.

This chain links TRBV9 with TRBJ2-1; no reliable D call. This CDR3 is built from 14 residues. Between the trimmed V and J ends, which lost 4 bases and 4 bases, there was a span of 12 bases. CDR1 is SGDLS, CDR2 YYNGEE, per germline. CDR3 sequence: CASSTTIAYNEQFF. Here the CDR3 DNA reads TGTGCCAGCAGCACAACGATCGCATACAATGAGCAGTTCTTC.

This clone was recorded a few times. CDR3 sequence: CASSSTGGAWTEAFF. CDR3 DNA: TGTGCCAGCAGCTCAACAGGGGGCGCTTGGACTGAAGCTTTCTTT. This chain uses TRBV7-2 with TRBJ1-1; 9 bases agree with TRBD1. With 4 bases clipped from V and 5 bases from J, the junction kept 8 bases outside the gene matches. Germline values: CDR1 SGHTA, CDR2 FQGNSA. The CDR3 sequence is 15 residues long. Based on the CDR3 plus reference TRBV7-2 and TRBJ1-1, the full variable domain is GAGVSQSPSNKVTEKGKDVELRCDPISGHTALYWYRQSLGQGLEFLIYFQGNSAPDKSGLPSDRFSAERTGGSVSTLTIQRTQQEDSAVYLCASSSTGGAWTEAFFGQGTRLTVV.

This clone was picked up one time. The chain has TRBV28 and TRBJ1-2, with TRBD1 matching over 7 bases. Germline CDR1 MDHEN, CDR2 SYDVKM. The V segment lost 6 bases and the J segment 5 bases; nucleotides outside the gene matches: 12. CDR3 length: 15 residues. In DNA, the CDR3 is TGTGCCAGCAGCTCCTCCGGGACAGCACTATATGGCTACACCTTC. Protein: CASSSSGTALYGYTF.

The chain recombines TRBV5-1 with TRBJ2-1, with a weak D call TRBD1 (5 bases). Germline values: CDR1 SGHRS, CDR2 YFSETQ. V was trimmed by 5 bases and J by 8 bases, leaving 17 bases between them. The CDR3 loop spans 14 amino acids. The CDR3 loop is CASRSTVTLDEQFF. The CDR3 DNA is TGCGCCAGCAGATCGACAGTTACACTTGATGAGCAGTTCTTC.

This clone was detected only once. The V call is TRBV4-3, the J call TRBJ2-3; D unclear. Germline V gene sequence: CDR1 LGHNA, CDR2 YSLEER. Trimming took off 0 bases at V and 0 bases at J, with 16 bases between the two ends. The CDR3 has 18 residues. CDR3 nucleotide sequence: TGCGCCAGCAGCCAAGACCCAATACCAGCGACTAGCACAGATACGCAGTATTTT. It yields the protein CASSQDPIPATSTDTQYF.

The chain employs TRBV28 and TRBJ2-6; D might be TRBD2 (5 bases). The CDR3 has 16 residues. Germline CDR1 MDHEN, CDR2 SYDVKM. V lost 5 bases and J lost 0, with 11 bases in between. The CDR3, as DNA: TGTGCCAGCAGTGAACCTACTAGCTCTGGGGCCAACGTCCTGACTTTC. Translated: CASSEPTSSGANVLTF.

The J gene is TRBJ2-5, the V gene TRBV2, with no clear D. Trimming stripped 4 bases from V and 4 bases from J, with 10 bases between. The CDR3 loop spans 13 amino acids. Germline CDR1 SNHLY, CDR2 FYNNEI. CDR3 region: CASSGRVGETQYF. Here the CDR3 DNA reads TGTGCCAGCAGTGGACGGGTCGGAGAGACCCAGTACTTC.

The V and J genes are TRBV4-2 and TRBJ1-2, with 8 positions matching TRBD1. The V and J ends lost 2 bases and 8 bases, in that order; junction bases with no gene match: 16. Germline V gene lookup returns CDR1 LGHNA and CDR2 YNFKEQ. There are 17 residues in the CDR3. The chain's CDR3 is CASSQQSLGQGARGYTF. The CDR3 DNA reads TGTGCCAGCAGCCAACAATCCTTGGGGCAGGGGGCTCGCGGCTACACCTTC.

The CDR3 sequence: CASRLSVGTEAFF. CDR3 DNA: TGTGCCAGTAGACTCAGCGTAGGAACTGAAGCTTTCTTT. The V gene is TRBV19, the J gene TRBJ1-1; D gene ambiguous. CDR1 is LNHDA, CDR2 SQIVND, per germline (reference sequence). V lost 6 bases to trimming and J lost 5 bases, with 13 bases between them. This CDR3 region has 13 residues. The variable domain in full, with the rest retrieved from reference TRBV19 and TRBJ1-1, is DGGITQSPKYLFRKEGQNVTLSCEQNLNHDAMYWYRQDPGQGLRLIYYSQIVNDFQKGDIAEGYSVSREKKESFPLTVTSAQKNPTAFYLCASRLSVGTEAFFGQGTRLTVV.

The table lists this clone with a count of one. The chain links TRBV15 to TRBJ2-7, with a tentative D call TRBD2 (5 bases). The length of the CDR3 is 16 residues. The V end lost 1 base, the J end lost 6 bases, and 19 bases lay between the germline ends. Germline CDR1 is LNHNV and CDR2 is YYDKDF (reference sequence). CDR3 amino acids: CATSRGTQAYGSEQYF. CDR3 sequence (DNA): TGTGCCACCAGCAGAGGGACTCAGGCGTATGGGAGCGAGCAGTACTTC.

V gene TRBV27 combines with J gene TRBJ1-2; TRBD1 matches at 8 bases. V dropped 5 bases and J dropped 8; count of bases not matched to a gene: 7. There are 13 residues in the CDR3. The germline V gene has CDR1 MNHEY and CDR2 SMNVEV (reference sequence). CDR3 sequence reads: CASSVQGARGYTF. The DNA of the CDR3 is TGTGCCAGCAGTGTTCAGGGGGCGCGCGGCTACACCTTC.

The gene calls are TRBV19 and TRBJ2-5; a weak D match, TRBD2 (5 bases). V gave up 3 bases and J gave up 4 bases, with 12 bases separating them. The V gene's germline CDR1 is LNHDA and CDR2 SQIVND (reference sequence). This CDR3 has 14 residues. CDR3 in DNA: TGTGCCAGTAGTATTTCGGGGTCCAGAGAGACCCAGTACTTC. Residues: CASSISGSRETQYF.

This clone was counted between two and nine times. The chain employs TRBV6-6 and TRBJ1-3, with 7 nucleotides matching TRBD1. Trimming at V came to 4 bases and at J to 4 bases, leaving 4 bases not matched to a gene. Germline CDR1 MNHNY, CDR2 SVGAGI (reference sequence). This CDR3 comprises 14 residues. CDR3 coding DNA: TGTGCCAGCAGTTCGACAGGGCTGGGAAACACCATATATTTT. It specifies CASSSTGLGNTIYF.

The rearrangement uses TRBV27 and TRBJ2-2; 12 nucleotides align to TRBD2. CDR1 and CDR2 (germline): MNHEY, SMNVEV (reference sequence). CDR3 length equals 17 residues. Germline trimming cut 4 bases from V and 1 base from J; bases unmatched to any gene: 4. The DNA of the CDR3 is TGTGCCAGCAGTTCACTAGCGGGGGGTGGGAACACCGGGGAGCTGTTTTTT. The encoded protein is CASSSLAGGGNTGELFF.

The gene calls are TRBV19 and TRBJ2-1; 8 nucleotides line up with TRBD1. Germline V gene lookup returns CDR1 LNHDA and CDR2 SQIVND (reference sequence). The V gene end was trimmed by 5 bases and the J gene end by 3 bases; junction bases not matched to a gene: 9. CDR3 size: 16 residues. DNA of the CDR3: TGTGCCAGTAGTGCCAACCGGGACAGGAGCTACAATGAGCAGTTCTTC. Translating gives CASSANRDRSYNEQFF.

The chain combines TRBV6-5 with TRBJ2-6; a weak D match, TRBD1 (6 bases). V was shortened by 6 bases and J by 4 bases, with 13 bases between the two germline ends. The CDR3 is made up of 15 amino acids. CDR1 and CDR2 (germline): MNHEY, SVGAGI. CDR3 region: CASSPPGTGANVLTF. In DNA, the CDR3 is TGTGCCAGCAGCCCACCAGGGACAGGGGCCAACGTCCTGACTTTC.

The chain has TRBV7-9 and TRBJ2-7; TRBD2 might be the D (5 bases). The CDR3 has 12 amino acids. CDR1 and CDR2 from the germline V gene are SEHNR and FQNEAQ (reference sequence). Trimming shortened V by 5 bases and J by 6 bases, and 11 bases separated the two germline ends. CDR3 region: CASSPVRGEQYF. In DNA form, the CDR3 reads TGTGCCAGCAGCCCGGTTCGGGGCGAGCAGTACTTC. Full variable domain (remainder filled in from reference TRBV7-9 and TRBJ2-7): DTGVSQNPRHKITKRGQNVTFRCDPISEHNRLYWYRQTLGQGPEFLTYFQNEAQLEKSRLLSDRFSAERPKGSFSTLEIQRTEQGDSAMYLCASSPVRGEQYFGPGTRLTVT.

The chain is built from TRBV18 and TRBJ1-2, with no clear D. V shed 2 bases and J shed 7 bases, with 8 bases lying between them. The CDR3 length is 12 residues. CDR1 KGHSH and CDR2 LQKENI come from the germline V gene. In DNA, the CDR3 is TGTGCCAGCTCACCAATGGAGGGTGGCTACACCTTC. Translated, it gives CASSPMEGGYTF.